These 23 T cell receptor beta chains originate from one sample sequenced in a study of shared clonotypes between healthy human individuals. Produced via immunoSEQ multiplex PCR; TCRdb's table is partial and in-frame only. The repertoire holds roughly 530,000 clones, with 96% as singletons. What was sequenced was naive CD4+ T cells sorted from blood. Subset given: CD45RA+ positively selected. These TCRs come from a woman in her twenties or thirties in good health.

The CDR3 reads CASSYGTGDYNEQFF. CDR3 in DNA: TGTGCCAGCAGTTACGGGACAGGGGATTACAATGAGCAGTTCTTC. The chain employs TRBV6-6 and TRBJ2-1, with 10 bases that match TRBD1. V dropped 2 bases and J dropped 4; count of bases not matched to a gene: 2. CDR1 and CDR2 (germline): MNHNY, SVGAGI (reference sequence). The CDR3 totals 15 residues.

The chain employs TRBV28 and TRBJ2-7; the D is unclear. With 6 bases removed from V and 2 bases from J, the gap between germline ends came to 20 bases. CDR3 length: 16 amino acids. Germline V gene sequence: CDR1 MDHEN, CDR2 SYDVKM. The CDR3 nucleotides are TGTGCCAGCAGCGCTTCCCGTTGGAGCCAGACCTACGAGCAGTACTTC. It translates to CASSASRWSQTYEQYF. The full variable domain, its missing parts supplied by reference TRBV28 and TRBJ2-7, is DVKVTQSSRYLVKRTGEKVFLECVQDMDHENMFWYRQDPGLGLRLIYFSYDVKMKEKGDIPEGYSVSREKKERFSLILESASTNQTSMYLCASSASRWSQTYEQYFGPGTRLTVT.

This chain joins TRBV5-4 and TRBJ2-3; unclear D gene. V shed 5 bases and J shed 2 bases, with 6 bases lying between them. CDR3 length: 12 amino acids. Germline CDR1 SGHNT, CDR2 YYREEE (reference sequence). The DNA for the CDR3 is TGTGCCAGCAGGTCCGTCACAGATACGCAGTATTTT. Its translation: CASRSVTDTQYF.

The gene calls are TRBV2 and TRBJ2-7, with unresolved D. V lost 4 bases and J lost 6, with 13 bases in between. The CDR3 has 13 amino acids. The germline CDR1 and CDR2 sequences are SNHLY and FYNNEI. Written as DNA, the CDR3 is TGTGCCAGCAGTGTTGTCTATTTGCCCGAGCAGTACTTC. Protein product: CASSVVYLPEQYF. The complete variable domain, with remaining parts taken from reference TRBV2 and TRBJ2-7, reads EPEVTQTPSHQVTQMGQEVILRCVPISNHLYFYWYRQILGQKVEFLVSFYNNEISEKSEIFDDQFSVERPDGSNFTLKIRSTKLEDSAMYFCASSVVYLPEQYFGPGTRLTVT.

The rearrangement joins TRBV5-6 to TRBJ2-3, with 8 bases aligning to TRBD1. V lost 4 bases and J lost 6; bases outside the gene matches: 13. This CDR3 has 16 residues. Germline V gene data show CDR1 as SGHDT and CDR2 as YYEEEE. CDR3 nucleotides: TGTGCCAGCAGCCTTAGAGGGACAGGTCTAGAGGATACGCAGTATTTT. Translated, it gives CASSLRGTGLEDTQYF.

A single count supports this clone. The V call is TRBV19, the J call TRBJ1-2; possibly TRBD1 for D (6 bases). CDR3 size: 14 residues. Germline CDR1 is LNHDA and CDR2 is SQIVND (reference sequence). V lost 9 bases, J lost 4 bases, and 18 bases lay in between. The CDR3 here is CASQTGQLSYGYTF. DNA of the CDR3: TGTGCCAGCCAAACCGGACAGTTAAGCTATGGCTACACCTTC.

The chain recombines TRBV7-8 with TRBJ2-2; unclear D gene. The V and J ends lost 1 base and 4 bases respectively, with 10 bases between them. Germline V gene data show CDR1 as SGHVS and CDR2 as FQNEAQ. The CDR3 is 15 amino acids. CDR3 nucleotides: TGTGCCAGCAGCTTAGTTTCCCTCCCCACCGGGGAGCTGTTTTTT. It codes for CASSLVSLPTGELFF.

The rearrangement joins TRBV4-1 to TRBJ2-5; 11 bases align to TRBD2. J gave up 3 bases and V 5 bases, and 2 bases lay outside the gene matches. The CDR3 is 14 residues long. The germline CDR1 and CDR2 sequences are MGHRA and YSYEKL. This CDR3 is CASSGTSGKETQYF. DNA of the CDR3: TGCGCCAGCAGCGGGACTAGCGGCAAAGAGACCCAGTACTTC.

V gene TRBV19 combines with J gene TRBJ2-5, with D perhaps TRBD1 or TRBD2 (6 bases each). The V gene lost 6 bases and the J gene lost 3 bases, with 11 bases spanning the gap. This CDR3 has 13 amino acids. Per the germline V gene, CDR1 is LNHDA and CDR2 is SQIVND (reference sequence). The CDR3 nucleotides read TGTGCCAGTAGGGGGCGGGACAAAGAGACCCAGTACTTC. It codes for CASRGRDKETQYF.

This clone was detected only once. V gene TRBV2 combines with J gene TRBJ1-3; the match to TRBD1 covers 8 bases. This CDR3 is built from 17 residues. J gave up 0 bases and V 6 bases, and 10 bases lay outside the gene matches. Per germline, CDR1 SNHLY and CDR2 FYNNEI. CDR3 sequence reads: CASRGQGRHHSGNTIYF. Here the CDR3 DNA reads TGTGCCAGCAGAGGACAGGGAAGACACCACTCTGGAAACACCATATATTTT.

The chain combines TRBV28 with TRBJ1-2, with D possibly matching TRBD1 (6 bases). V was shortened by 7 bases and J by 5 bases, with 17 bases between the two germline ends. Germline V gene data show CDR1 as MDHEN and CDR2 as SYDVKM. This CDR3 has 14 residues. CDR3 DNA sequence: TGTGCCAGCATTCACAGGGAAAAGTCGTATGGCTACACCTTC. Amino acids: CASIHREKSYGYTF.

CDR3 residues: CASSPPGRGSEQYF. CDR3 sequence (DNA): TGTGCCAGCTCACCACCGGGCAGGGGCTCCGAGCAGTACTTC. V is TRBV18 and J is TRBJ2-7; D might be TRBD1 (6 bases). V was shortened by 0 bases and J by 6 bases, with 12 bases between the two germline ends. The CDR3 consists of 14 residues. The germline V gene encodes CDR1 KGHSH and CDR2 LQKENI.

The rearrangement joins TRBV12-5 to TRBJ1-4; D may be TRBD1 (6 bases). The germline V gene encodes CDR1 LGHNT and CDR2 FRNRAP. Trimming left V 2 bases short and J 0 bases short, with 16 bases between. The CDR3 is made up of 18 amino acids. The CDR3 reads CASGLWARTAATNEKLFF. In DNA form, the CDR3 reads TGTGCTAGTGGTTTGTGGGCAAGGACAGCCGCAACTAATGAAAAACTGTTTTTT. The variable domain in full, completed from reference TRBV12-5 and TRBJ1-4, reads DARVTQTPRHKVTEMGQEVTMRCQPILGHNTVFWYRQTMMQGLELLAYFRNRAPLDDSGMPKDRFSAEMPDATLATLKIQPSEPRDSAVYFCASGLWARTAATNEKLFFGSGTQLSVL.

The table lists this clone with a count of one. The chain couples TRBV7-3 to TRBJ2-1, with D perhaps given as TRBD1 or TRBD2 (5 bases each). The V end lost 5 bases, the J end lost 0 bases, and 14 bases lay between the germline ends. CDR3 size: 16 residues. Germline CDR1 is SGHTA and CDR2 is FQGTGA. The CDR3 here is CASSRHGASSYNEQFF. In nucleotides, the CDR3 is TGTGCCAGCAGCCGACACGGGGCCAGCTCCTACAATGAGCAGTTCTTC.

The CDR3 nucleotides read TGTGCCAGCAGCTTAGTACTAGCGGGGGACTACGAGCAGTACTTC. The encoded protein is CASSLVLAGDYEQYF. This chain links TRBV7-9 with TRBJ2-5, with 11 bases fitting TRBD2. The assigned J gene may be wrong: the sequence end matches TRBJ2-7 better. In germline, CDR1 is SEHNR, CDR2 FQNEAQ (reference sequence). This CDR3 has 15 amino acids.

The J gene is TRBJ2-2, the V gene TRBV2, with 10 bases lining up with TRBD2. V lost 2 bases, J lost 0 bases, and 0 bases stayed unmatched. The germline gives CDR1 SNHLY, CDR2 FYNNEI. The length of the CDR3 is 16 residues. CDR3 sequence (DNA): TGTGCCAGCAGTGAAACTAGCGGGGCGAACACCGGGGAGCTGTTTTTT. Its protein product is CASSETSGANTGELFF.

V usage is TRBV27 and J usage is TRBJ2-7, with D possibly being TRBD2 (5 bases). Germline loops: CDR1 MNHEY, CDR2 SMNVEV (reference sequence). Trimming cost V 0 bases and J 1 base, with 13 bases left between them. The CDR3 has 16 residues. CDR3 sequence reads: CASSLSFSGRSYEQYF. The CDR3 bases are TGTGCCAGCAGTTTATCGTTCAGCGGACGGTCCTACGAGCAGTACTTC.

This chain uses TRBV5-5 with TRBJ2-3, with a possible D match to TRBD2 (6 bases). The germline CDR1 and CDR2 sequences are SGHKS and YYEKEE (reference sequence). This CDR3 has 14 amino acids. V was clipped by 0 bases and J by 6 bases, with 11 bases between them. CDR3 coding DNA: TGTGCCAGCAGCTTGGGGGACTTGCCGGATACGCAGTATTTT. Translating it yields CASSLGDLPDTQYF. Based on the CDR3 plus reference TRBV5-5 and TRBJ2-3, the full variable domain is DAGVTQSPTHLIKTRGQQVTLRCSPISGHKSVSWYQQVLGQGPQFIFQYYEKEERGRGNFPDRFSARQFPNYSSELNVNALLLGDSALYLCASSLGDLPDTQYFGPGTRLTVL.

The chain uses TRBV7-9 and TRBJ2-7, with TRBD2 as a possible D gene (6 bases). Trimming pared 7 bases from V and 6 bases from J, leaving 13 bases between. Germline V gives CDR1 SEHNR, CDR2 FQNEAQ (reference sequence). This CDR3 has 12 residues. Written as DNA, the CDR3 is TGTGCCAGCACCTATGGACTATTCGAGCAGTACTTC. It encodes CASTYGLFEQYF.

The V call is TRBV27, the J call TRBJ2-1, with D unresolved. From germline, CDR1 is MNHEY and CDR2 SMNVEV (reference sequence). The CDR3 is 15 residues long. Trimming left V 1 base short and J 5 bases short, with 12 bases between. The CDR3 nucleotides are TGTGCCAGCAGTTTATATGGGGTAGTGAACAATGAGCAGTTCTTC. Encoded protein: CASSLYGVVNNEQFF.

V gene TRBV30 combines with J gene TRBJ2-7; TRBD1 matches at 8 bases. The junction had 7 bases not matched to a gene; V was cut back by 3 bases and J by 0 bases. This CDR3 region has 15 residues. Germline-derived CDR1 and CDR2 are GTSNPN and SVGIG (reference sequence). The CDR3 region has the DNA TGTGCCTGGAGGGCACAGGGGGGTAACTCCTACGAGCAGTACTTC. Residues: CAWRAQGGNSYEQYF.

Comments on this clone: This sample includes further DNA sequences coding for the same CDR3. The V call is TRBV2, the J call TRBJ2-7, with D unresolved. The V end was cut by 6 bases, the J end by 4 bases, with 10 bases between. The CDR3 contains 12 residues. CDR1 and CDR2 (germline): SNHLY, FYNNEI. The CDR3 region is CASSEMGYEQYF. The CDR3 region has the DNA TGTGCCAGCAGCGAAATGGGGTACGAGCAGTACTTC.

The V and J genes are TRBV5-4 and TRBJ1-3; D is uncertain. Germline-derived CDR1 and CDR2 are SGHNT and YYREEE (reference sequence). The CDR3 consists of 13 residues. Trimming removed 3 bases from V and 7 bases from J, with 11 bases in between. The chain's CDR3 is CASSWGGENTIYF. As DNA, the CDR3 is TGTGCCAGCAGCTGGGGTGGGGAGAACACCATATATTTT.